This T cell receptor (beta chain) came from a study of T cells after somatic rescue of genetic block. Germline lookup yields CDR1 SGHDN and CDR2 FVKESK. The CDR3 has 14 amino acids. The ends were cut back, 3 bases at V and 3 bases at J, with 9 bases in the middle. Profiled with immunoSEQ multiplex PCR; TCRdb holds only in-frame clones, not every one. The sample yields 95,000 to 120,000 clones, about 90% seen once. The specimen sequenced was peripheral blood mononuclear cells (PBMCs). J is TRBJ1-3 and V is TRBV14; D is undetermined. The clonotype was recovered from a woman aged 18-29 years. The CDR3, as DNA: TGTGCCAGCAGCCAGGGATCCTATGGAAACACCATATATTTT. This gives the protein CASSQGSYGNTIYF.